The TCR beta chain described here comes from a study of cytomegalovirus exposure and HLA in healthy donors. PCR employed 60 Vbeta and 13 Jbeta primers. The protocol was immunoSEQ multiplex PCR, while the TCRdb copy is restricted to in-frame clones and leaves out a portion. The table for this sample gives 130,000 or so clones. Study-wide findings and caveats: The listing of roughly 160 TCR beta chains classed them as cytomegalovirus-associated.

The CDR3 covers 10 residues. V lost 8 bases to trimming and J lost 11 bases, with 9 bases between them. Germline V gives CDR1 SEHNR, CDR2 FQNEAQ (reference sequence). As concerns this clone: Antigen unknown.

This chain links TRBV7-9 with TRBJ1-4; D possibly corresponds to TRBD1 (6 bases). The TCR was taken from a man aged 18-30 years in good health and CMV-seronegative. Input material: PBMCs. Here the CDR3 DNA reads TGTGCCAGCCAGAGGGGGAAACTGTTTTTT. It codes for CASQRGKLFF.